Each of the 7 T cell receptor beta chains below was sequenced from the same sample in a study of blood T cells in healthy people across ages. Alongside a J-beta primer mix, a sample-barcoded 5' primer served in a second PCR lasting 7 to 11 cycles. One entry per CDR3 protein, called by TCRdb with MiXCR from the 5' RACE reads. The top ten hold about 42% of the sample, which has roughly 720,000 distinct CDR3 sequences, approximately 53% seen once. Sequencing was carried out using blood. Every receptor here comes from an older man in good health.

This clonotype turned up a few times. The chain has TRBV24-1 and TRBJ1-2; the match to TRBD1 covers 7 bases. The germline V gene has CDR1 KGHDR and CDR2 SFDVKD. This CDR3 has 15 amino acids. Unmatched junction bases numbered 10, after V lost 4 bases and J lost 6 bases. The chain's CDR3 is CATSDPWSTGHGYTF. The DNA of the CDR3 is TGTGCCACCAGTGACCCCTGGTCGACAGGGCATGGCTACACCTTC.

The J gene is TRBJ2-1, the V gene TRBV29-1, with 14 bases that match TRBD2. The trim removed 3 bases at V and 8 bases at J, leaving 6 bases unmatched. Per germline, CDR1 SQVTM and CDR2 ANQGSEA. The CDR3 length is 15 residues. CDR3 sequence reads: CSVDGTSGSGDEQFF. The CDR3 bases are TGCAGCGTTGACGGGACTAGCGGGAGTGGCGATGAGCAGTTCTTC.

In this sample, this clonotype turned up a few times. V usage is TRBV11-1 and J usage is TRBJ2-7, with a possible D match to TRBD1 (6 bases). The CDR3 loop spans 14 amino acids. The germline gives CDR1 SGHAT, CDR2 FQDESV (reference sequence). Trimming shortened V by 5 bases and J by 6 bases, and 17 bases separated the two germline ends. The CDR3 DNA sequence: TGTGCCAGCAGCCCCGACAGGTGGGCCACCGAGCAGTACTTC. Protein: CASSPDRWATEQYF.

V usage is TRBV29-1 and J usage is TRBJ2-2, with D tentatively TRBD2 (6 bases). Trimming took off 1 base at V and 1 base at J, with 10 bases between the two ends. Germline values: CDR1 SQVTM, CDR2 ANQGSEA. The CDR3 is 15 residues long. This CDR3 reads CSVEAAGRNTGELFF. In DNA form, the CDR3 reads TGCAGCGTTGAAGCGGCGGGACGGAACACCGGGGAGCTGTTTTTT.

V gene TRBV5-1 combines with J gene TRBJ2-1; 7 bases align to TRBD2. CDR1 and CDR2 (germline): SGHRS, YFSETQ. With V trimmed by 4 bases and J by 9 bases, 22 bases remained unmatched. There are 18 residues in the CDR3. The CDR3 here is CASSPHVGAGMGGVEQFF. The CDR3 nucleotides read TGCGCCAGCAGCCCCCATGTCGGAGCGGGAATGGGGGGGGTTGAGCAGTTCTTC.

This clonotype has at least ten counts. The chain has TRBV29-1 and TRBJ2-1; tentative D call: TRBD2 (5 bases). Germline CDR1 and CDR2: SQVTM and ANQGSEA. The CDR3 covers 13 residues. Trimming pared 3 bases from V and 6 bases from J, leaving 12 bases between. CDR3 nucleotides: TGCAGCGTTGAGCGAGACCGGGGCAATGAGCAGTTCTTC. Translating it yields CSVERDRGNEQFF.

This clonotype came up a few times. V is TRBV6-6 and J is TRBJ2-7; D unclear. This CDR3 has 14 residues. Between the trimmed V and J ends, which lost 0 bases and 3 bases, there was a span of 9 bases. Germline lookup yields CDR1 MNHNY and CDR2 SVGAGI (reference sequence). CDR3: CASSYSSQLYEQYF. CDR3 nucleotide sequence: TGTGCCAGCAGTTACTCGAGCCAGCTCTACGAGCAGTACTTC.